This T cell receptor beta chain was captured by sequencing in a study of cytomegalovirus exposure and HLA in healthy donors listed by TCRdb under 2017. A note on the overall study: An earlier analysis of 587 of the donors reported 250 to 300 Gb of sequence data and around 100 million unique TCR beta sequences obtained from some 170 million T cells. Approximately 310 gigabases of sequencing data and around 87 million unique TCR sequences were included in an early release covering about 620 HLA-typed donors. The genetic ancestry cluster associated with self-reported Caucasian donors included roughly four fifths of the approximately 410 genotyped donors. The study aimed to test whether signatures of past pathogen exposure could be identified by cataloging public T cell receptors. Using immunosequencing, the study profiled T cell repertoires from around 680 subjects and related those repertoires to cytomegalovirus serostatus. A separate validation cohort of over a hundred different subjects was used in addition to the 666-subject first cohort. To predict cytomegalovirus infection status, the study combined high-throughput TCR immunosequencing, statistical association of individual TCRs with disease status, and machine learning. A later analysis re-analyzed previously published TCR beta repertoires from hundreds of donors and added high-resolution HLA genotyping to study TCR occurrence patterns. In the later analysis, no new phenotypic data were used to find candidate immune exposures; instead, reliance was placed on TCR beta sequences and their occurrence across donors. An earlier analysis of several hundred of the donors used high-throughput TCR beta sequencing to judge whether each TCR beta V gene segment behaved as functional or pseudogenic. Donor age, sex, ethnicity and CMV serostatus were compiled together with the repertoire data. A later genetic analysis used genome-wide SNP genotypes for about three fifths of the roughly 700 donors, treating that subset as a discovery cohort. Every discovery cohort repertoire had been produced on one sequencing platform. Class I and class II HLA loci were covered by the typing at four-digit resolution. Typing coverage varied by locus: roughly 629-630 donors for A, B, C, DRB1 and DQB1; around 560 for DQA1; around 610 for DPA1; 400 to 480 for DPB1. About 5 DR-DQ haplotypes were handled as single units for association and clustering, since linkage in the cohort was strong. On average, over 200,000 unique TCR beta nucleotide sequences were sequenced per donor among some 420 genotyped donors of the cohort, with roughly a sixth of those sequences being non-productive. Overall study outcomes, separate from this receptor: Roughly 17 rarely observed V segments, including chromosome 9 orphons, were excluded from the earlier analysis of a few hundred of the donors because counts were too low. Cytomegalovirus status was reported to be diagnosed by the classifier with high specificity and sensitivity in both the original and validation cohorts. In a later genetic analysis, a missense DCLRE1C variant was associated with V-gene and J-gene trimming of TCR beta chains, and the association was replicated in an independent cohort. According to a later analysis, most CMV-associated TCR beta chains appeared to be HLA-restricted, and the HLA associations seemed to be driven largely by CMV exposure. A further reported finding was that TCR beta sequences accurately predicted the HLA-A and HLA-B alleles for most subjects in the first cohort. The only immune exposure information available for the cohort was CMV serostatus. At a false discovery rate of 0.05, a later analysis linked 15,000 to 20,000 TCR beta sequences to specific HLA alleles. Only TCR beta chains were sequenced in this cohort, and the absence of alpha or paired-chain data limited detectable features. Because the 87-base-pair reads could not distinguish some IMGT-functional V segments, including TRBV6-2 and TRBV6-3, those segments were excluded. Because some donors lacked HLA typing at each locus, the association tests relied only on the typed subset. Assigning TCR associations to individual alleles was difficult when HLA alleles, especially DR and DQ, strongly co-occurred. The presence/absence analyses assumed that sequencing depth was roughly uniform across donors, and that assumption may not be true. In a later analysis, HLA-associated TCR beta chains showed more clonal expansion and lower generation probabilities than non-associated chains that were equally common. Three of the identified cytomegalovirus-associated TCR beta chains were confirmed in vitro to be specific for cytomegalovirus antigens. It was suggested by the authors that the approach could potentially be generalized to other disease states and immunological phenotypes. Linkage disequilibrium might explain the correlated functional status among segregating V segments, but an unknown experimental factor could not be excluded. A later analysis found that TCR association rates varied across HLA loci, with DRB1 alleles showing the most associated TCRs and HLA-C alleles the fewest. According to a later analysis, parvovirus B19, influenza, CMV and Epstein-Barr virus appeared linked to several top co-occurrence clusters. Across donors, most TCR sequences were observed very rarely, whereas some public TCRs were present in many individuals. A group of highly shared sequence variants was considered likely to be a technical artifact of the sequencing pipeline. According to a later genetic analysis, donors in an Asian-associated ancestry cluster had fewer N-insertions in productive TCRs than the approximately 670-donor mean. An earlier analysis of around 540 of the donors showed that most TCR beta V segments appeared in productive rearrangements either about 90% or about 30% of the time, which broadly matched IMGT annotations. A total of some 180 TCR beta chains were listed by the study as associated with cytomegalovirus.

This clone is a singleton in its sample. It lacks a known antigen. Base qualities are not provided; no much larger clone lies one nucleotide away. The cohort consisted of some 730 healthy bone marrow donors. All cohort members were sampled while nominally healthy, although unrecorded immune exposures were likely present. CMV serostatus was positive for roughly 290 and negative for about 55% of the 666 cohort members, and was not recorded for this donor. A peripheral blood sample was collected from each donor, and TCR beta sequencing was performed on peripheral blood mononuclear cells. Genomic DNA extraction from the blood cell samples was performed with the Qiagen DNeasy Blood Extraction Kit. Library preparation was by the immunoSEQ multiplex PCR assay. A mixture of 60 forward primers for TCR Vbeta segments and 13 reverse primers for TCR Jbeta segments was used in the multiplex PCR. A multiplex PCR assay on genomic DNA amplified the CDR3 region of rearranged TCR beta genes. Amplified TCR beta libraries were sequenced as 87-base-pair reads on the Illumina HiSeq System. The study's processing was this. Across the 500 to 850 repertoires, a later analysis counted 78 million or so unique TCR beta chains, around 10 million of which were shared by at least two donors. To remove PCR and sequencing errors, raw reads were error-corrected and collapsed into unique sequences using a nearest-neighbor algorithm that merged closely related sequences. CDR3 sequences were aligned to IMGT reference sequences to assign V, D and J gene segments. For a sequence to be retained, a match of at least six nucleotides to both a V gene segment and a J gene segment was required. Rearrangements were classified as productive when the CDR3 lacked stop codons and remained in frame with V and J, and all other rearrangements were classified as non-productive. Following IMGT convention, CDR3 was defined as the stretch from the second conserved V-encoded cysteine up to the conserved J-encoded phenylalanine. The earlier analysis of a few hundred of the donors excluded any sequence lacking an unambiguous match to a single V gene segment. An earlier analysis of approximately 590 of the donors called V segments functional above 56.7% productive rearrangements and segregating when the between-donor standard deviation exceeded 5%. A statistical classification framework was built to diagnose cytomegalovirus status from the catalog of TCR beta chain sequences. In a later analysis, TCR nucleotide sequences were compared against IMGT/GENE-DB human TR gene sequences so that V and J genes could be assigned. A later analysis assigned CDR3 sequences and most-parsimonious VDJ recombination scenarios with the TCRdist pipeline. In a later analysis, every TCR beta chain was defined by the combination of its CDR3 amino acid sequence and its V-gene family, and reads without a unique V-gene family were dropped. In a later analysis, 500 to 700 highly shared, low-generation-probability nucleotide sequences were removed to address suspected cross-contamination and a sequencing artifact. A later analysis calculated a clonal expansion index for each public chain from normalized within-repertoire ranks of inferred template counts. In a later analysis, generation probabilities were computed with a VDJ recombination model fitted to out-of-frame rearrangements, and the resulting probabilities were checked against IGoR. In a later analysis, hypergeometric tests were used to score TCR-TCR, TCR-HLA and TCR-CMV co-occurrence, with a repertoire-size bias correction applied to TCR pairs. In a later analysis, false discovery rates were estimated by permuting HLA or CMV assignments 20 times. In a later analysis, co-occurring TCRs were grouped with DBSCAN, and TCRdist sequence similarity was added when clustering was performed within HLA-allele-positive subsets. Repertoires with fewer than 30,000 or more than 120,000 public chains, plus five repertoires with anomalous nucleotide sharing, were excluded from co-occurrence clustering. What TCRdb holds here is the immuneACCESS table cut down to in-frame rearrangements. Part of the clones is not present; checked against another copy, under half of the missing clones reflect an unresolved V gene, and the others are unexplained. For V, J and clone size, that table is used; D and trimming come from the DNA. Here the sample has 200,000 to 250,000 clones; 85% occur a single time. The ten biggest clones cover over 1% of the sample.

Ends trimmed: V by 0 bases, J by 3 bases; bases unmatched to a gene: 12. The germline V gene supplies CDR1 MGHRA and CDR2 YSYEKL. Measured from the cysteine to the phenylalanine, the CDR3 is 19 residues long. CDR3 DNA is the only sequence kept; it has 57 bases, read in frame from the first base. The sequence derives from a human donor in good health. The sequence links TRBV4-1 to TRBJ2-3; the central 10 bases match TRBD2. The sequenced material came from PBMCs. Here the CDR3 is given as CASSQERGASGSNTDTQYF. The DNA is TGCGCCAGCAGCCAAGAAAGGGGGGCTAGCGGGAGTAATACAGATACGCAGTATTTT.